This T cell receptor (beta chain) was captured by sequencing in a study of T cells of healthy individuals. This clonotype was seen more than once but under ten times. The CDR3 has 15 residues. Germline loops: CDR1 SNHLY, CDR2 FYNNEI. The trim removed 4 bases at V and 4 bases at J, leaving 6 bases unmatched. TCRdb re-analysed the 5' RACE reads in MiXCR, keeping a single row per CDR3 protein. The sample holds about 96,000 distinct CDR3 sequences, approximately 15% seen once. This receptor was identified in a human donor in good health. V usage is TRBV2 and J usage is TRBJ2-1; the match to TRBD1 covers 8 bases. CDR3: CASSGDRSPYNEQFF. The CDR3 DNA reads as TGTGCCAGCAGTGGGGACAGGAGTCCTTACAATGAGCAGTTCTTC.